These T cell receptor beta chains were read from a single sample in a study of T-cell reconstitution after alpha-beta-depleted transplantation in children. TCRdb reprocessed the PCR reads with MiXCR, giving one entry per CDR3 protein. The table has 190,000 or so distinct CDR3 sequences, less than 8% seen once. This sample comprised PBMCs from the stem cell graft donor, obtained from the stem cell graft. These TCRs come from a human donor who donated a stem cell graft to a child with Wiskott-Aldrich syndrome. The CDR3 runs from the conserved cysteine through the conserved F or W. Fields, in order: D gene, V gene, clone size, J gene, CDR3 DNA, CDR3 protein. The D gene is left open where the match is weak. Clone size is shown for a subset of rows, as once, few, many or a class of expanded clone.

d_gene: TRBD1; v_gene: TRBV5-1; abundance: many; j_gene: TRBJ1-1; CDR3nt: TGCGCCAGCAGCCAACAGACAGGGTTGGACACTGAAGCTTTCTTT; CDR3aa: CASSQQTGLDTEAFF
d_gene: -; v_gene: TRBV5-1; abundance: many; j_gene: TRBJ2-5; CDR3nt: TGCGCCAGCAGCGAAGGGCCAGTACAAGAGACCCAGTACTTC; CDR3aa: CASSEGPVQETQYF
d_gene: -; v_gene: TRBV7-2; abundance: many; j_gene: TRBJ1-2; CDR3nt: TGTGCCAGCACCCCGGGACACCTTGTCTATGGCTACACCTTC; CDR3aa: CASTPGHLVYGYTF
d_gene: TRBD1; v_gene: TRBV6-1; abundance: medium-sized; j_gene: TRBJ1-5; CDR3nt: TGTGCCAGCAGCGAAACACAGGGGATCAGTCAGCCCCAGCATTTT; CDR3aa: CASSETQGISQPQHF
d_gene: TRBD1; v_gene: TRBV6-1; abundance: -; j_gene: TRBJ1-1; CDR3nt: TGTGCCAGCAGAGTGTCAGGGGGGCGAACTGAAGCTTTCTTT; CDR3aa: CASRVSGGRTEAFF
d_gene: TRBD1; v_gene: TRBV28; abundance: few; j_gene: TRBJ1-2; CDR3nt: TGTGCCAGCAGTCCGGGACAGGCACCCCTTGGCTACACCTTC; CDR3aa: CASSPGQAPLGYTF
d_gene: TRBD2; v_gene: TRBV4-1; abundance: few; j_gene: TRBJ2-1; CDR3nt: TGCGCCAGCAGCCAAGACGTCGCGCGGGGGGCTGGGTCTTACGAGCAGTTCTTC; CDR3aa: CASSQDVARGAGSYEQFF
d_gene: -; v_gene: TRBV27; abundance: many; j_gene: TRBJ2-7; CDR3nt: TGTGCCAGCGCTAGGGTGGGGCAGGCCTTCTCCTACGAGCAGTACTTC; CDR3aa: CASARVGQAFSYEQYF
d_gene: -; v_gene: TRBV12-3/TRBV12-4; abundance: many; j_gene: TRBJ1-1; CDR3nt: TGTGCCAGCAGATATAGTTCTGAAGCTTTCTTT; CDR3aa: CASRYSSEAFF
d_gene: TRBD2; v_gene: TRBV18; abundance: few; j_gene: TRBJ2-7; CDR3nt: TGTGCCAGCTCACAAATGCCTAGCGGGAGTAGCTACGAGCAGTACTTC; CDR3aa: CASSQMPSGSSYEQYF
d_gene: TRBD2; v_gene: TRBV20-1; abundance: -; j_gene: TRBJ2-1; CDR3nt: TGCAGTGCTAAAACCGGGACTAGCGCCGTGTACTCCTACAATGAGCAGTTCTTC; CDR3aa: CSAKTGTSAVYSYNEQFF
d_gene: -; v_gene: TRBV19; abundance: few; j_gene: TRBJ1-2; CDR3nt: TGTGCCAGTAGTATAGTTCGGGGGACTAACTATGGCTACACCTTC; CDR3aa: CASSIVRGTNYGYTF
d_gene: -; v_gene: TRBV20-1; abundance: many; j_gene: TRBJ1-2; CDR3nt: TGCAGTGCTAGTCGGGACACCCACTATGGCTACACCTTC; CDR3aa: CSASRDTHYGYTF
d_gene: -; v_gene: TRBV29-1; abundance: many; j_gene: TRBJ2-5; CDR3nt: TGCAGCGTTGAAGACCTAGCTGTGGGGACCCAGTACTTC; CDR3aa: CSVEDLAVGTQYF
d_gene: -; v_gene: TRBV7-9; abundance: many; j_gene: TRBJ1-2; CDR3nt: TGTGCCAGCAGCCCTAGGACGTGGGGCTACACCTTC; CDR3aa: CASSPRTWGYTF
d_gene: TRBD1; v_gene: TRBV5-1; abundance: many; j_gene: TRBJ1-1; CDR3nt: TGCGCCAGCAGCCAACTAACAGGGGCGCGGAACACTGAAGCTTTCTTT; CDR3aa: CASSQLTGARNTEAFF
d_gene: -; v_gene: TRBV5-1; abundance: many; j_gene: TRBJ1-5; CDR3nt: TGCGCCAGCAGCGATTCAGGGGTTGACCAGCCCCAGCATTTT; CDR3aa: CASSDSGVDQPQHF
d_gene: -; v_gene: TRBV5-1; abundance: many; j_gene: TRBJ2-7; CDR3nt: TGCGCCAGCAGCTTCGGACAGCTGAGCTCCTACGAGCAGTACTTC; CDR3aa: CASSFGQLSSYEQYF
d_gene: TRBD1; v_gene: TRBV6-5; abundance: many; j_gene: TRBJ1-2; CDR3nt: TGTGCCAGCAGGCAGGGGGACTATGGCTACACCTTC; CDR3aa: CASRQGDYGYTF
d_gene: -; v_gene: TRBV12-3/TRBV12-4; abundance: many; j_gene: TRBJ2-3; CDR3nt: TGTGCCAGCAGTCCCCGTGGGGATACGCAGTATTTT; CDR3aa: CASSPRGDTQYF
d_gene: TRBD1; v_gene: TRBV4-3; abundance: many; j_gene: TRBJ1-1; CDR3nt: TGCGCCAGCAGCCAAGCGACAGGGTACGACACTGAAGCTTTCTTT; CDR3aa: CASSQATGYDTEAFF
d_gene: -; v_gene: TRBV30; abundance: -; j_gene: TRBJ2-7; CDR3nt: TGTGCCTGGACCTTAGGGGTGGGCGAGCAGTACTTC; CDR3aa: CAWTLGVGEQYF
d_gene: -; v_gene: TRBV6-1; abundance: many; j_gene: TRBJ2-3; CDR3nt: TGTGCCAGCAGTGACAGGGGACGAACAGATACGCAGTATTTT; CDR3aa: CASSDRGRTDTQYF
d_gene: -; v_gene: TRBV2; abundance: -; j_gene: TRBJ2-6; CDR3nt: TGTGCCAGCTCGGGACAACTCTCTGGGGCCAACGTCCTGACTTTC; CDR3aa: CASSGQLSGANVLTF
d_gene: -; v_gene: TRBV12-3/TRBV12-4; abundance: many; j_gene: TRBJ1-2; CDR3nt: TGTGCCAGCAGTTTTTCAGGGATGCGCGGCTACACCTTC; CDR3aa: CASSFSGMRGYTF
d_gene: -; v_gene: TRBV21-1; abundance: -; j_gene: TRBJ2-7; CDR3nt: TGTGCCAGCAGCCAACGACAGGGGGCCACCTACGAGCAGTACTTC; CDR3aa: CASSQRQGATYEQYF
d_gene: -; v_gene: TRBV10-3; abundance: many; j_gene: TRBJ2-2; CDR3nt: TGTGCCATCAATGGCGGGGTATTGTCCGGGGAGCTGTTTTTT; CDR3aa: CAINGGVLSGELFF
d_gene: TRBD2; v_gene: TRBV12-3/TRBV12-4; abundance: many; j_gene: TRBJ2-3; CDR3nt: TGTGCCAGCAGTACAACGGGGGGGTTAGGTACGCAGTATTTT; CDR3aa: CASSTTGGLGTQYF
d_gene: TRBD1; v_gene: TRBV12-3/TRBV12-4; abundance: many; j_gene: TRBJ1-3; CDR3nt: TGTGCCAGCAGTATCGGACAGGGCTCTGGAAACACCATATATTTT; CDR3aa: CASSIGQGSGNTIYF
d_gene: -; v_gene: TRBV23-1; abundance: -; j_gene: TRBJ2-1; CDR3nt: TGCGCCAGCAGTCAACAAGTCGTCGGCAATGAGCAGTTCTTC; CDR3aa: CASSQQVVGNEQFF
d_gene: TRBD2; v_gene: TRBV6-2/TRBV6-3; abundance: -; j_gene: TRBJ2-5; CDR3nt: TGTGCCAGCAGACCGGGACTAGCGGGGCTACGGGAGACCCAGTACTTC; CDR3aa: CASRPGLAGLRETQYF
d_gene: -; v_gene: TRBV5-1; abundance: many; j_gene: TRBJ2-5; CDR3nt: TGCGCCAGCAGCTTGGCGGTTTTCCAAGAGACCCAGTACTTC; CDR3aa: CASSLAVFQETQYF
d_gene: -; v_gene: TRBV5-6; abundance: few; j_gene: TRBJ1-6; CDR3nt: TGTGCCAGCACCTCTTTCACTGACTCGAGCTCCTATAATTCACCCCTCCACTTT; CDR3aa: CASTSFTDSSSYNSPLHF
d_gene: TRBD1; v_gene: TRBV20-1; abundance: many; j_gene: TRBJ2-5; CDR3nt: TGCAGTGCGAATACCGGGACAGGGTATCGAGAGACCCAGTACTTC; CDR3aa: CSANTGTGYRETQYF
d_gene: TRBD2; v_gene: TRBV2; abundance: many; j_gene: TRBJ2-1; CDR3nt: TGTGCCAGCAGTGGATCTAGCGGGGGCCGAGGCAATGAGCAGTTCTTC; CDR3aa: CASSGSSGGRGNEQFF
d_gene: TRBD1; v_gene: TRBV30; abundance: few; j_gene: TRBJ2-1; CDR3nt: TGTGCCTGGAGGTCTATGGACAGGGATTACAATGAGCAGTTCTTC; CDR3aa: CAWRSMDRDYNEQFF